This T cell receptor (beta chain) derives from a study of CD8 T cells in Susac syndrome. Study summary: Among the Susac syndrome patients who underwent sequencing, roughly 6 had clinically active disease, while roughly 8 of them were in remission. Findings of the study overall: There were approximately 15 Susac-specific public clones in total CD8+ repertoires and a few in CD8+ TEMRA repertoires.

A remark on this clonotype: Its specificity is unknown.

The RNA input was 0.5 to 1 ug, and it was reverse transcribed with random hexamers. Amplification of TCR beta CDR3 across 54 Vbeta and 13 Jbeta was performed with immunoSEQ multiplex PCR. TCRdb recomputed calls from the immunoSEQ multiplex PCR reads with MiXCR, one row per CDR3 protein. Among about 130,000 distinct CDR3 sequences, around 94% were seen once, and the ten largest hold about 0.2%. TEMRA cells were FACS-enriched, and CD8+ and CD4+ T cells were isolated negatively. The V and J ends lost 6 bases and 6 bases respectively, with 16 bases between them. This CDR3 is built from 14 residues. Germline values: CDR1 MNHNY, CDR2 SVGAGI (reference sequence).

This TCR was sampled from a human donor with Susac syndrome. What was sequenced was CD8+ T cells from PBMCs. The chain employs TRBV6-6 and TRBJ2-3; D remains unclear. The CDR3 coding sequence is TGTGCCAGCAGCCCGGCTGGCGGCGCGGATACGCAGTATTTT. Its translation: CASSPAGGADTQYF.